The sequence of this T cell receptor (beta chain) was determined in a study of early T cells in non-severe SARS-CoV-2 infection. For the study at large: The sequenced material was bulk RNA from unsorted whole blood, and its chains were unpaired.

With 4 bases removed from V and 2 bases from J, the gap between germline ends came to 15 bases. CDR1 and CDR2 from the germline V gene are MGHRA and YSYEKL. The CDR3 extends over 15 amino acids. General study findings and limits: VDJdb matching favored anti-spike CD8 responses, missing private and CD4 specificities.

Attachment of unique molecular identifiers was made to individual cDNA molecules. TCRdb processed the 5' RACE reads anew with MiXCR; each CDR3 protein has one entry. The sample has tens of thousands of distinct CDR3 sequences; around 9.1% are singletons. This clonotype was seen repeatedly, ten times or more. Its antigen is not known. The TCR comes from an adult who was a healthcare worker with PCR-confirmed SARS-CoV-2 infection or an uninfected control (not recorded which). V gene TRBV4-1 combines with J gene TRBJ2-7, with D unclear. Source: whole blood, taken at baseline. CDR3 in amino acids: CASSPGVGITYEQYF. The CDR3 nucleotides read TGCGCCAGCAGCCCTGGGGTAGGGATCACCTACGAGCAGTACTTC.